This entry lists 4 T cell receptor beta chains sequenced from one sample in a study of cytomegalovirus exposure and HLA in healthy donors. PCR used 60 Vbeta primers and 13 Jbeta primers. TCRdb's table, derived via immunoSEQ multiplex PCR, lists solely in-frame clones and lacks some. The sample holds roughly 180,000 clones, 60% to 85% seen once. The sample was PBMCs. These receptors all come from a female donor in good health and CMV-seronegative.

About this clone: The germline gene is not matched at one end of the junction; a read error may be the cause. The CDR3 DNA reads as TGCGCCAGCAGCCAAGACAGGACAGGATTAATCCGGGAGACCGGGGGGCTGTTTTTT. This translates into CASSQDRTGLIRETGGLFF. This chain connects TRBV4-1 to TRBJ2-2; weak D call: TRBD1 (7 bases). This CDR3 has 19 residues. CDR1 MGHRA and CDR2 YSYEKL come from the germline V gene.

V is TRBV29-1 and J is TRBJ2-3, with TRBD2 matching over 13 bases. In germline, CDR1 is SQVTM, CDR2 ANQGSEA. J lost 3 bases, V lost 3 bases, and 9 bases had no gene match. The CDR3 contains 17 residues. The CDR3 DNA sequence: TGCAGCGTTGAGGGAATACTAGCGGGAGGGCCAACAGATACGCAGTATTTT. This sequence encodes CSVEGILAGGPTDTQYF.

The rearrangement joins TRBV4-1 to TRBJ2-7, with 9 bases matching TRBD1. Trimming at V came to 0 bases and at J to 3 bases, leaving 3 bases not matched to a gene. This CDR3 comprises 15 residues. Germline CDR1 MGHRA, CDR2 YSYEKL. The CDR3 protein is CASSQEQGAVYEQYF. CDR3 sequence (DNA): TGCGCCAGCAGCCAAGAACAGGGGGCGGTCTACGAGCAGTACTTC.

V gene TRBV6-1 combines with J gene TRBJ2-6, with D uncertain. Trimming stripped 3 bases from V and 0 bases from J, with 3 bases between. The CDR3 is made up of 14 amino acids. The germline V gene encodes CDR1 MNHNS and CDR2 SASEGT. CDR3 in amino acids: CASSDNSGANVLTF. The CDR3 bases are TGTGCCAGCAGTGACAACTCTGGGGCCAACGTCCTGACTTTC.